The 12 T cell receptor beta chains in this list originate from one sample, sequenced in a study of shared T cell receptors in the human thymus listed by TCRdb under 2021. The library was made by the immunoSEQ multiplex PCR assay. This is the immuneACCESS table as TCRdb keeps it, with only in-frame sequences that have V and J called. A part of the clones is gone; compared with another copy, unresolved V genes explain less than half, and the rest is unexplained. This sample comprises hundreds of thousands of clones, approximately 80% of them detected only once. Less than 0.015% of the sample is held by the ten biggest clonotypes. The sample was also reused in another study, on human thymus T cells.

The sample comprised thymocytes. The receptor set was obtained from a boy younger than two with a congenital heart defect. Donor details come from another sample of the same person, matched by shared clones.

The chain employs TRBV6-1 and TRBJ2-7; 9 positions match TRBD1. The CDR3 consists of 15 residues. CDR1 and CDR2 from the germline V gene are MNHNS and SASEGT. The V segment lost 2 bases and the J segment 5 bases; nucleotides outside the gene matches: 7. CDR3 loop: CASSELGQGYNEQYF. The DNA of the CDR3 is TGTGCCAGCAGTGAACTGGGACAGGGATACAACGAGCAGTACTTC.

V usage is TRBV10-1 and J usage is TRBJ2-2; TRBD1 agrees at 7 bases. Germline CDR1 WNHNN, CDR2 SYGVQD (reference sequence). The CDR3 consists of 16 residues. Unmatched junction bases numbered 12, after V lost 6 bases and J lost 5 bases. CDR3 in DNA: TGCGCCAGCAGCTCCCTAAAGACAGGGACGACCGGGGAGCTGTTTTTT. Translation: CASSSLKTGTTGELFF.

The chain combines TRBV28 with TRBJ1-2; D remains unclear. Germline-derived CDR1 and CDR2 are MDHEN and SYDVKM. The CDR3 spans 13 residues. Between the trimmed V and J ends, which lost 0 bases and 3 bases, there was a span of 5 bases. CDR3 sequence (DNA): TGTGCCAGCAGTTTATGGGAGGACTATGGCTACACCTTC. The encoded protein is CASSLWEDYGYTF.

The chain is built from TRBV6-7 and TRBJ2-7; TRBD1 might be the D (5 bases). TRBV6-7 belongs to the ORF category, with a function that is uncertain. Trimming removed 1 base from V and 3 bases from J, with 19 bases in between. CDR3 length equals 17 residues. The CDR3 DNA sequence: TGTGCCAGCAGTTACTGTTGGGGCCATACTCACTTCTACGAGCAGTACTTC. Translating gives CASSYCWGHTHFYEQYF.

The V and J genes are TRBV11-1 and TRBJ2-7; 10 bases map to TRBD2. J gave up 0 bases and V 5 bases, and 16 bases lay outside the gene matches. The CDR3 loop spans 19 amino acids. The germline V gene has CDR1 SGHAT and CDR2 FQDESV (reference sequence). DNA of the CDR3: TGTGCCAGCAGCCCTCGGGTTGAACTAGCGGGGTCCCCCTCCTACGAGCAGTACTTC. Its protein product is CASSPRVELAGSPSYEQYF.

This sequence joins TRBV5-5 and TRBJ2-1; 7 positions match TRBD2. This CDR3 spans 15 amino acids. Germline lookup yields CDR1 SGHKS and CDR2 YYEKEE (reference sequence). The V gene end was trimmed by 7 bases and the J gene end by 0 bases; junction bases not matched to a gene: 7. CDR3 sequence reads: CASSSGGISYNEQFF. In DNA, the CDR3 is TGTGCCAGCTCCTCCGGGGGGATCTCCTACAATGAGCAGTTCTTC.

This clone was seen a few times. The gene calls are TRBV10-3 and TRBJ2-7; D not resolved. The CDR3 totals 13 residues. V lost 7 bases and J 0 bases, leaving 10 bases between the germline ends. Germline CDR1 reads ENHRY; CDR2 reads SYGVKD. CDR3 residues: CAINQESSYEQYF. The DNA for the CDR3 is TGTGCCATCAATCAAGAGAGCTCCTACGAGCAGTACTTC.

V usage is TRBV6-5 and J usage is TRBJ2-7, with TRBD2 matching 12 bases. The CDR3 length is 14 residues. V was clipped by 6 bases and J by 3 bases; unmatched bases: 3. Germline V lookup: CDR1 MNHEY, CDR2 SVGAGI. The CDR3 region has the DNA TGTGCCAGCAGCCTGACTAGCGGGAGCTACGAGCAGTACTTC. It specifies CASSLTSGSYEQYF.

This chain links TRBV14 with TRBJ2-1, with D possibly matching TRBD1 (6 bases). Germline CDR1 reads SGHDN; CDR2 reads FVKESK. The CDR3 has 21 residues. Trimming left V 0 bases short and J 0 bases short, with 24 bases between. CDR3 sequence (DNA): TGTGCCAGCAGCCAAGACGCCCCCCCGACGGGACACCCGAGCTCCTACAATGAGCAGTTCTTC. Translation gives CASSQDAPPTGHPSSYNEQFF.

The chain carries TRBV5-1 and TRBJ2-3; possibly TRBD1 for D (6 bases). V was trimmed by 5 bases and J by 6 bases, leaving 13 bases between them. Germline CDR1 is SGHRS and CDR2 is YFSETQ. CDR3 length: 13 amino acids. CDR3 amino acids: CASRGQTRDTQYF. CDR3 bases: TGCGCCAGCAGAGGACAGACTCGTGATACGCAGTATTTT.

This clone occurred a few times. The chain recombines TRBV5-4 with TRBJ2-1; 7 positions agree with TRBD2. Germline-derived CDR1 and CDR2 are SGHNT and YYREEE (reference sequence). With 7 bases clipped from V and 7 bases from J, the junction kept 11 bases outside the gene matches. The CDR3 totals 14 residues. The CDR3 loop is CASSTPAGKNEQFF. In DNA, the CDR3 is TGTGCCAGCTCGACCCCAGCGGGAAAAAATGAGCAGTTCTTC.

The rearrangement links TRBV4-2 to TRBJ2-2; 14 nucleotides agree with TRBD2. Germline CDR1 and CDR2: LGHNA and YNFKEQ. This CDR3 is 19 amino acids long. J gave up 4 bases and V 2 bases, and 9 bases lay outside the gene matches. The CDR3 DNA reads as TGTGCCAGCAGCCAAACCTTGGGACTAGCGGGAGCGGTCACCGGGGAGCTGTTTTTT. Translation: CASSQTLGLAGAVTGELFF.